Given below is one TCR beta chain in context. Its cognate antigen is unknown. This record belongs to a study of T cell responses to AZD1222 COVID-19 vaccine. Study-level results: Among vaccine-associated CD4 TCRs, coverage spanned spike, with dominance at 160-218 and 743-854. The donor cohort was predominantly white British with a female majority, and clonal diversity may have been underestimated. Close to half of spike-specific TCRs reportedly recognize unmutated variant regions.

Profiled with immunoSEQ multiplex PCR; TCRdb holds only in-frame clones, not every one. Here the sample spans under 150,000 clones, around 90% being singletons. Second-dose recipients at about 4 or about 12 weeks were treated as one pooled group. V gave up 6 bases and J gave up 4 bases, with 19 bases separating them. Germline V gene data show CDR1 as MDHEN and CDR2 as SYDVKM. This CDR3 region has 15 residues. The sequence was collected from an adult who received the AZD1222 COVID-19 vaccine. Sequencing used peripheral blood, obtained 28 days after the second AZD1222 dose. The chain employs TRBV28 and TRBJ2-7; D may be TRBD2 (5 bases). The CDR3 nucleotides read TGTGCCAGCAGGGGAAGCGGACTGGGGATATACGAGCAGTACTTC. It codes for CASRGSGLGIYEQYF.